This T cell receptor (beta chain) originates from a study of T cell clonality in common variable immunodeficiency. The repertoire was sequenced with immunoSEQ multiplex PCR; TCRdb's copy has only in-frame clones and lacks some. Observed in the sample are about 34,000 clones, none of them singletons. This CDR3 region has 14 residues. The V gene's germline CDR1 is SEHNR and CDR2 FQNEAQ (reference sequence). About this clone: Its antigen is unidentified. Sequencing ends 3 residues short of the CDR3 end; the germline J gene provides the rest.

Blood samples were heparinized, roughly 4.5 to 8.5 ml per donor. Whole-study results and caveats: Fewer TCRbeta clones were shared among CVID subjects than controls. Reportedly, TCR beta sequences from common variable immunodeficiency showed fewer deletions and N-nucleotide insertions.

The chain couples TRBV7-9 to TRBJ1-2; 11 bases are shared with TRBD1. The receptor's source is a human donor with common variable immunodeficiency. Material: peripheral blood mononuclear cells. The CDR3 spells CASSPTGTGGGYTF. The sequenced part of the CDR3 DNA is TGTGCCAGCAGCCCGACCGGGACAGGGGGAGGC.